What follows are 6 T cell receptor beta chains derived from one specimen sequenced in a study of blood T cell repertoires in COVID-19. Clones were sequenced by immunoSEQ multiplex PCR, and TCRdb holds only the in-frame ones, with some missing. The sample records under 300,000 clones, less than 85% being singletons. The source material was peripheral blood. Source of these receptors: an elderly woman with active or convalescent COVID-19.

This rearrangement joins TRBV5-8 to TRBJ1-3; D is perhaps TRBD1 (6 bases). The V gene lost 6 bases and the J gene lost 2 bases, with 15 bases spanning the gap. The germline V gene has CDR1 SGHTS and CDR2 YDEGEE. This CDR3 has 15 residues. The CDR3 region is CASTLGQNTGNTIYF. CDR3 DNA sequence: TGTGCCAGCACCCTCGGACAGAACACTGGAAACACCATATATTTT.

This sequence joins TRBV28 and TRBJ1-1; 8 nucleotides align to TRBD1. Germline V lookup: CDR1 MDHEN, CDR2 SYDVKM. This CDR3 is 14 amino acids long. The trim removed 8 bases at V and 6 bases at J, leaving 11 bases unmatched. The CDR3 loop is CASESRQGTPEAFF. The CDR3 DNA sequence: TGTGCCAGCGAGAGCCGACAGGGGACCCCTGAAGCTTTCTTT.

The chain couples TRBV28 to TRBJ1-2; 10 bases line up with TRBD1. This CDR3 is 15 amino acids long. V trimming: 3 bases; J trimming: 2 bases; junction bases outside the gene matches: 3. The germline V gene encodes CDR1 MDHEN and CDR2 SYDVKM. Written as DNA, the CDR3 is TGTGCCAGCAGTTTGGGGACAGGGGAGAACTATGGCTACACCTTC. It translates to CASSLGTGENYGYTF.

The chain carries TRBV28 and TRBJ2-1; 9 nucleotides line up with TRBD1. Germline-derived CDR1 and CDR2 are MDHEN and SYDVKM. This CDR3 has 15 residues. Germline trimming cut 6 bases from V and 7 bases from J; bases unmatched to any gene: 10. CDR3 bases: TGTGCCAGCAGGGAAACACAGGGGGCGAAGAATGAGCAGTTCTTC. Its translation is CASRETQGAKNEQFF.

The genes are TRBV5-6 and TRBJ1-1, with D maybe TRBD1 (6 bases). This CDR3 comprises 15 residues. The germline V gene encodes CDR1 SGHDT and CDR2 YYEEEE. The germline V and J ends were trimmed by 0 bases and 1 base, with 10 bases remaining between them. The CDR3 spells CASSLGGLANTEAFF. The CDR3 DNA follows: TGTGCCAGCAGCTTGGGGGGGCTTGCGAACACTGAAGCTTTCTTT.

This clone was detected only a few times. The CDR3 protein is CASSYVTGLTGEQYF. The DNA for the CDR3 is TGTGCCAGCAGTTACGTGACAGGGCTTACGGGAGAGCAGTACTTC. The chain combines TRBV2 with TRBJ2-7, with 7 bases identical to TRBD1. Unmatched junction bases numbered 14, after V lost 5 bases and J lost 7 bases. The germline gives CDR1 SNHLY, CDR2 FYNNEI. CDR3 size: 15 residues.